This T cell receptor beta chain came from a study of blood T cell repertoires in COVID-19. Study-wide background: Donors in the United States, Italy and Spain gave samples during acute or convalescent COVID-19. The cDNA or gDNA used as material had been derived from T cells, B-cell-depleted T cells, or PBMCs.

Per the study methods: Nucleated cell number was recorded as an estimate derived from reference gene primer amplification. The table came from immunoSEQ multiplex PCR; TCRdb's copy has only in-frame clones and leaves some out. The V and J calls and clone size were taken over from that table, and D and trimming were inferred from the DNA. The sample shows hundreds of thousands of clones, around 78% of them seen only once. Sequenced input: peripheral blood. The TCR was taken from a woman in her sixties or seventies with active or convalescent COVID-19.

DNA for the CDR3: TGTGCCAGCTCACGGAGACAGGGCCACGAGCAGTACTTC. Amino acids: CASSRRQGHEQYF. The J gene is TRBJ2-7, the V gene TRBV18; 7 nucleotides agree with TRBD1. The CDR3 runs 13 residues. The ends lost 4 bases at V and 5 bases at J; junction bases unmatched: 5. The germline gives CDR1 KGHSH, CDR2 LQKENI.